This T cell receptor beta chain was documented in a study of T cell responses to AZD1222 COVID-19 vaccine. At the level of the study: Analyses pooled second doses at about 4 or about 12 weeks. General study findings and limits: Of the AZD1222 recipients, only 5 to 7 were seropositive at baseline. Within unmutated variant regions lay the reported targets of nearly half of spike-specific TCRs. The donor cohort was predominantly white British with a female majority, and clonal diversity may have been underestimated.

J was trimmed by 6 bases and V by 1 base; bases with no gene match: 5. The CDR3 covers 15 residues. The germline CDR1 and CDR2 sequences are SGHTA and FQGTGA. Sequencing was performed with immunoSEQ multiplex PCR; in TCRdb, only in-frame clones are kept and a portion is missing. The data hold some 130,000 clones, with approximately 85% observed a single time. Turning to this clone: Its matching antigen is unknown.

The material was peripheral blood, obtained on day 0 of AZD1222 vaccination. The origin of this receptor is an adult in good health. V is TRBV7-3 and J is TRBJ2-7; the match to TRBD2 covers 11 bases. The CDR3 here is CASSLIGLAGGEQYF. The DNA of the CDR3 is TGTGCCAGCAGCTTAATCGGTCTAGCGGGAGGCGAGCAGTACTTC.